The subject of this entry is one T cell receptor (beta chain). This clonotype was observed a few times. Its specific antigen is unknown. Base quality data are lacking; no much larger clone is found one base away. The time point label corresponds to: persistent/refractory GD, antithyroid drugs over 5 years with positive TRAb. For both TCR sequencing and RNA sequencing, RNA was extracted from PBMCs in TRIzol. Graves' disease was diagnosed according to American Thyroid Association guidelines. Recruitment of patients was carried out at an endocrinology department in Xi'an, China. Each patient gave about 8.1 milliliters of peripheral blood, collected in an EDTA anticoagulant tube. PBMCs were isolated by Ficoll Paque Plus density gradient separation without further T cell sorting. An Agilent 2100 Bioanalyzer and agarose gel were used to check RNA quality, while a NanoDrop 2000 measured RNA concentration.

The library was generated by multiplex PCR. The reads were generated on an Illumina HiSeq 4000. To build TCR beta libraries, CDR3 regions were amplified by Arm-PCR using iRepertoire HTBI primers. PCR products were gel purified before sequencing. For the original study's pipeline: Gene usage analysis of CDR3 amino acid clonotypes used the 62 TRBV and about 13 TRBJ segments found across samples. Filtered high-quality paired reads were merged into contigs using COPE and FqMerger. BLAST was used to align contigs to the IMGT TRBV, TRBD and TRBJ reference genes, and CDR3 was defined following IMGT. Highly expanded clones were defined as clonotypes with a frequency above 0.1%. Repertoire diversity was measured by Shannon entropy, and V-J evenness by the Gini coefficient. Public clonotypes were defined as clonotypes shared by more than one individual. TCRdb trimmed public reads at Q25 via fastp, called clones via MiXCR and kept in-frame beta chains. Under each unique CDR3 protein, matching rows form one entry showing the most common genes and DNA. These V and J calls rely on TCRdb rather than the paper's analysis. For this sample the table gives 400,000 to 500,000 distinct CDR3 sequences, of which approximately 21% were detected only once. In total, the top ten clones hold roughly 7% of the sample.

This sample was taken from a study of regulatory T cells in long-lasting Graves disease (dated by TCRdb to about 2021). Concerning the study at large: Persistent Graves' disease was defined as persistently positive TSH receptor autoantibodies together with antithyroid drug treatment for over 5 years. Persistent Graves' disease patients were compared with newly diagnosed Graves' disease patients by peripheral blood TCR sequencing and RNA sequencing. The study took place in China and was registered as a clinical trial. A total of some 35 samples underwent TCR sequencing, from roughly 13 patients with persistent Graves' disease and about 20 patients with newly diagnosed Graves' disease. In the clinical cohort, patients with persistent Graves' disease had used antithyroid drugs for an average of about 9.4 years. What the authors observed across the whole study: Persistent patients shared more public clonotypes among themselves (under 3,000) than newly diagnosed patients did (approximately 970). Only peripheral blood was studied, because thyroid tissue, the primary lesion, was inaccessible. Compared with newly diagnosed patients, patients with persistent Graves' disease had lower TCR Shannon entropy and fewer highly expanded clones, which suggests clonal expansion. As a limitation, the authors acknowledged that the small sample size may reduce accuracy. Preferential use of TRBV28, TRBJ1-2 and TRBJ2-5 was observed in persistent disease, whereas TRBV20-1 and TRBJ2-1 were favored in newly diagnosed disease. Sequencing and analysis were limited to the TCR beta chain.

Germline trimming amounts to 6 bases on V and 8 bases on J, with 15 as the count of junction bases outside the gene matches. There are 16 amino acids in the CDR3, from cysteine to phenylalanine inclusive. This entry keeps only the CDR3 DNA: 48 bases, framed from base 1. CDR1 and CDR2 are drawn from the germline V gene: KGHDR, SFDVKD. The chain joins TRBV24-1 to TRBJ2-7, with TRBD1 identical over 10 junction bases. The sequence derives from a female donor with Graves disease. The sample consisted of peripheral blood mononuclear cells (PBMCs), taken when the disease was refractory, from a patient treated with antithyroid drugs. The base sequence is TGTGCCACCAGTTCTTCGCCGGGACAGGGGACGTACAAGCAGTACTTC. It codes for CATSSSPGQGTYKQYF.